This T cell receptor beta chain is from a study of blood T cells in healthy people across ages. Whole-study results and caveats: A strong correlation was seen between TCR beta diversity and naive T cell percentage. Diversity was higher, and naive CD4+ cells more numerous, in long-lived donors than in aged donors.

A sample-barcoded 5' primer and a J-beta primer mix were used in a second PCR of about 7 to 12 cycles. TCRdb reprocessed the 5' RACE reads with MiXCR, giving one entry per CDR3 protein. Of approximately 940,000 distinct CDR3 sequences detected, roughly 43% appear once; the ten largest clones hold around 15%. Concerning this clonotype: Its cognate antigen is unknown. The junction shows a germline mismatch at one end, possibly a read error.

Germline CDR1 MNHEY, CDR2 SVGEGT. The CDR3 is 13 amino acids. The individuals who served as donors were healthy Caucasians living in Russia, aged about 6 to 90. The chain is built from TRBV6-2 or TRBV6-3 and TRBJ1-1, with D possibly TRBD1 on 6 matching bases. What was sequenced was blood. The clonotype originates from a man aged 25-45 years in good health. The CDR3 DNA follows: TGTACCAGCAACAGGGCGGGGAGCGCTGAAGCTTTCTTT. Its translation: CTSNRAGSAEAFF.